This T cell receptor beta chain was found in a study of regulatory T cells in long-lasting Graves disease. Relying on iRepertoire HTBI primers and Arm-PCR of CDR3 regions, the team built TCR beta libraries. TCRdb used MiXCR to reprocess the multiplex PCR reads, holding one entry per CDR3 protein. The sample shows 250,000 or so distinct CDR3 sequences, about 20% of them seen only once. CDR1 DFQATT and CDR2 SNEGSKA come from the germline V gene (reference sequence). The CDR3 loop spans 16 amino acids. J was trimmed by 0 bases and V by 6 bases; bases with no gene match: 6. This clonotype occurred many times. The time point denotes: newly diagnosed GD, antithyroid drugs for less than 3 months. TCR sequences were obtained from RNA taken from PBMCs. These data were likewise used in another study, on T cells in Graves' hyperthyroidism and ophthalmopathy. That investigation notes: Carried out on the TCR CDR3, a first-round RT-PCR used the HTBI primer set.

The chain couples TRBV20-1 to TRBJ2-3; TRBD2 matches 13 bases. The material was peripheral blood mononuclear cells (PBMCs), obtained at new diagnosis, from a patient treated with antithyroid drugs. The TCR was taken from a woman aged 25 to 45 with Graves disease. The CDR3 sequence: CSATLAGGLSTDTQYF. The CDR3 nucleotides read TGCAGTGCCACACTAGCGGGGGGGCTTAGCACAGATACGCAGTATTTT.